Described below is a single T cell receptor (beta chain) sequence and its context. The source of the sample is a study of blood T cell repertoires in COVID-19. Turning to the study itself: From the United States, Italy and Spain came samples of acute and convalescent COVID-19. Sample material is recorded as cDNA or gDNA derived from T cells, B-cell-depleted T cells, or PBMCs.

As handled by the study authors: Researchers report that nucleated cell counts were estimated from reference gene primer amplification. Some clones are missing from TCRdb's copy, which holds only in-frame ones; the method was immunoSEQ multiplex PCR. The DNA was the basis for D and trimming; V, J and clone size are from that table. The sample carries about 160,000 clones, 75% to 90% recorded once. The CDR3 is made up of 12 amino acids. Germline V lookup: CDR1 SEHNR, CDR2 FQNEAQ (reference sequence). V trimming: 4 bases; J trimming: 8 bases; junction bases outside the gene matches: 2. The receptor was isolated from a woman over 75 with active or convalescent COVID-19. The sample consisted of peripheral blood. The V call is TRBV7-9, the J call TRBJ2-1, with 7 positions matching TRBD2. Here the CDR3 DNA reads TGTGCCAGCAGCTGGGGAGGGTATGAGCAGTTCTTC. Its protein is CASSWGGYEQFF.